The entry below gives a single T cell receptor (beta chain) sequence along with its context. This clone's antigen is unknown. Within one base of it there is no much larger clone, and no base qualities were kept. In the germline V gene, CDR1 corresponds to SGHRS and CDR2 to YFSETQ. The CDR3 has 15 amino acids, counting the end cysteine and phenylalanine. Just the 45-base CDR3 DNA is kept, in frame starting at base 1. V drops 4 bases and J drops 0 bases, leaving 11 bases in between. The data were taken from a study of post-analysis software for immune sequencing data (dated by TCRdb to between 2014 and 2017). At the level of the whole study: The recorded disease courses included relapsing-remitting, secondary progressive and progressive-relapsing multiple sclerosis, and some patients had no subtype annotation. The patient repertoires were set against approximately 10 previously published healthy control repertoires from donors whose ages ranged from roughly 6 to 27 years. A subset of samples was prepared in parallel using single-end sample barcoding, then pooled and co-amplified after Illumina adapter ligation. Overall study results and their limits: Compared with controls, multiple sclerosis patients had significantly lower normalized Chao1 diversity, a finding suggesting substantial peripheral T-cell clonal expansion. Roughly 5 TRBV segments, including TRBV5-6, TRBV5-1 and TRBV20-1, were significantly more frequent in patients than controls. The control group was slightly older than the multiple sclerosis patient group. When samples were clustered directly using the F measure, samples prepared in the same batch co-clustered strongly, which prompted a batch-effect correction.

TCR beta repertoires were profiled from peripheral blood of 13 young patients with multiple sclerosis to demonstrate the VDJtools post-analysis software. The patients with multiple sclerosis were children and adolescents between about 6 and 16 years of age. Library preparation employed PCR. The listed sequencing device is Illumina HiSeq 2500. To reduce PCR and sequencing biases, unique molecular identifiers were incorporated into the TCR beta cDNA libraries. Every 1 to 10 million input T cells yielded approximately 500,000 cDNA molecules, meaning each molecule approximated one T cell. The same protocol used for the earlier healthy control dataset was applied to prepare and sequence the patient libraries. Samples belonging to the same batch were prepared together, multiplexed and sequenced on a shared HiSeq lane. Concerning the study's data processing: MIGEC was used to process the raw barcoded reads, and molecular identifier groups with only a single read were discarded before consensus assembly and CDR3 extraction. VDJtools was used for post-analysis of the clonotype tables, and diversity was normalized by down-sampling every dataset to the size of the smallest sample. In repertoire overlap clustering, CDR3 amino acid sequences, but not nucleotide sequences, were matched to correct batch-related cross-sample contamination. Starting from the raw public reads, TCRdb applied fastp trimming at Q25, assembled clones with MiXCR and retained in-frame beta chains. Every entry covers one CDR3 protein and lists the most common genes and DNA from its rows. TCRdb, rather than the study authors, made the V and J calls. The sample contains about 200,000 distinct CDR3 sequences, 29% of them found a single time. The ten largest make up roughly 3.5% of the sample.

The sequence was collected from a girl aged 2 to 17 with multiple sclerosis. The chain joins TRBV5-1 to TRBJ1-3; the D gene lacks a confident call. The sequencing input was blood. The DNA sequence is TGCGCCAGCAGCAGCGACATATACTCTGGAAACACCATATATTTT. Its protein reads: CASSSDIYSGNTIYF.